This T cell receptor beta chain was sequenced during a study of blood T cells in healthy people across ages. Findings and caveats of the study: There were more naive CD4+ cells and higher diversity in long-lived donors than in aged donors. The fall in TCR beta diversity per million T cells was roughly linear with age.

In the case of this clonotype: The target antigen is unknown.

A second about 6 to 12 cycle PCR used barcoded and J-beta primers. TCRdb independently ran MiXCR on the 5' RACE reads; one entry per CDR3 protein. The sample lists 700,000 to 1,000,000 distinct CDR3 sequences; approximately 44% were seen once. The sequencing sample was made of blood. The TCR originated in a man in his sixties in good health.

The CDR3 reads CSASPRVGGEQFF. The CDR3 DNA reads as TGCAGTGCTAGCCCGCGGGTTGGGGGTGAGCAGTTCTTC. The chain recombines TRBV20-1 with TRBJ2-1; either TRBD1 or TRBD2 may fit D (5 bases each). The CDR3 has 13 amino acids. Germline lookup yields CDR1 DFQATT and CDR2 SNEGSKA (reference sequence). The V end was cut by 3 bases, the J end by 9 bases, with 15 bases between.